This TCR beta chain was sequenced in a study of blood T cell repertoires in COVID-19. Background on the study: T cells, B-cell-depleted T cells, or PBMCs supplied cDNA or gDNA.

V was shortened by 4 bases and J by 2 bases, with 14 bases between the two germline ends. Germline CDR1 SGHRS, CDR2 YFSETQ. The CDR3 covers 15 residues. Per the study methods: It was from reference gene primer amplification that nucleated cell counts were estimated. Assay used: immunoSEQ multiplex PCR; TCRdb lists only in-frame clones, some missing. D and trimming come from the DNA, and the V and J calls and clone size come from that table. The table lists more than 200,000 clones, 65% to 90% of them singletons. The specimen was peripheral blood. This chain connects TRBV5-1 to TRBJ2-3, with D uncertain. This clonotype originated in a man aged 25 to 45 with active or convalescent COVID-19. The CDR3 loop is CASSTIAADTDTQYF. The CDR3 DNA reads TGCGCCAGCAGCACCATAGCTGCCGACACAGATACGCAGTATTTT.